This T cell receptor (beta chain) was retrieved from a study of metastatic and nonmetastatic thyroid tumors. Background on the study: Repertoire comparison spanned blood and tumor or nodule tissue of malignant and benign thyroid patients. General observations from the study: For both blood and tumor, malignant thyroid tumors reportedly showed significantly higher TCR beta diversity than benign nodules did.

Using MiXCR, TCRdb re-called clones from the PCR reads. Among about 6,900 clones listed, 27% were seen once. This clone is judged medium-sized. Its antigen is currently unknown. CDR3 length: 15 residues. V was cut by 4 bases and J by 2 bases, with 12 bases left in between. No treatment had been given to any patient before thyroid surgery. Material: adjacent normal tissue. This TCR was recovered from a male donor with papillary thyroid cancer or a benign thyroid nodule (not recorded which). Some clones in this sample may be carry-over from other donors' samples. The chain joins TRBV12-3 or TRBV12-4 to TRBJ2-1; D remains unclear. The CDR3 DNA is TGTGCCAGCAGTTCCCGACAAAATCCCTACAATGAGCAGTTCTTC. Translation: CASSSRQNPYNEQFF.